This T cell receptor (beta chain) was recovered during a study of T cells in Graves' hyperthyroidism and ophthalmopathy. With 2 bases removed from V and 3 bases from J, the gap between germline ends came to 10 bases. This CDR3 has 15 amino acids. Germline V gene lookup returns CDR1 LNHDA and CDR2 SQIVND (reference sequence). Together with thyroid ultrasound, orbital computed tomography, serum thyroxine and TRAb, clinical symptoms were used for diagnoses. Authors of the study amplified TCR beta CDR3 regions from RNA transcripts. The HTBI primer set drove a first-round RT-PCR of the TCR CDR3. MiXCR was run by TCRdb on the multiplex PCR reads, yielding one entry per CDR3 protein. The table shows 300,000 to 350,000 distinct CDR3 sequences, with over 15% occurring only once. Study findings and constraints: Ophthalmopathy was identified by the model a median about 6 months ahead of onset.

In this sample, this clonotype turned up many times. As yet, its antigen is unknown. The sequenced material came from blood. This clonotype originated in a woman aged 40 to 55 with Graves' ophthalmopathy. This chain connects TRBV19 to TRBJ2-2; D is unresolved. CDR3 DNA sequence: TGTGCCAGTAGTATACCTGGCCAGGACACCGGGGAGCTGTTTTTT. It specifies CASSIPGQDTGELFF.